Detailed here is one TCR beta chain. Its matching antigen is unknown. The germline CDR1 and CDR2 sequences are LNHDA and SQIVND (reference sequence). V lost 3 bases, J lost 1 base, and 9 bases lay in between. This CDR3 comprises 14 residues. These data are taken from a study of cytomegalovirus exposure and HLA in healthy donors. Researchers ran the PCR with 60 Vbeta and 13 Jbeta primers. In the authors' methods: In a later analysis, of about 80 million unique beta chains, about 11 million appeared in at least two donors. This table comes from immunoSEQ multiplex PCR, and its TCRdb copy is limited to in-frame clones, with some not included. V, J and clone size derive from that table, while D and trimming were established from the DNA sequence. This table holds fewer than 200,000 clones, roughly four fifths found once. Findings of the study overall: Previously analyzed data showed that most TCR beta V segments were productive at a frequency of about 87% or about 30%. Certain sequence variants were highly shared and formed a cluster, and this cluster was likely a sequencing artifact. In a later analysis, at a false discovery rate of 0.05, roughly 17,000 TCR beta sequences matched HLA alleles.

The sequenced material came from PBMCs. The chain uses TRBV19 and TRBJ1-1, with D possibly matching TRBD1 (6 bases). This clonotype was sampled from a woman aged 18 to 35 in good health and CMV-seronegative. CDR3 amino acids: CASSIGGSNTEAFF. The DNA of the CDR3 is TGTGCCAGTAGTATTGGGGGCTCGAACACTGAAGCTTTCTTT.